Shown below are 2 T cell receptor beta chains from a single sample sequenced in a study of response to subunit inactivated influenza vaccine (dated by TCRdb to the late 2010s). Library prep was done by RT-PCR. Sequencing was performed on an Illumina HiSeq 2500. TCRdb took the public reads, trimmed them with fastp at Q25, ran MiXCR for clone calling and kept in-frame beta chains. Entries are consolidated by CDR3 protein sequence, retaining the most common genes and DNA. This sample is represented by about 620,000 distinct CDR3 sequences; 10% to 15% of them were singletons. Together, the top ten hold roughly 10% of the sample. The starting material was PBMCs from blood, obtained on the day of vaccination. These receptors came from a man aged 50 or older who received an inactivated influenza vaccine. Donor details come from another sample of the same person, matched by shared clones.

This clonotype was seen many times. The gene calls are TRBV24-1 and TRBJ2-1, with 9 positions matching TRBD1. Unmatched junction bases numbered 10, after V lost 6 bases and J lost 5 bases. Germline V gives CDR1 KGHDR, CDR2 SFDVKD. This CDR3 contains 16 residues. CDR3 loop: CATSPRPGQGDNEQFF. Written as DNA, the CDR3 is TGTGCCACCAGTCCCCGGCCGGGACAGGGAGACAATGAGCAGTTCTTC.

Worth noting for this clonotype: The junction departs from the called germline gene at one end, perhaps through a read error. The CDR3 loop is CASSLGGNSEAFF. Written as DNA, the CDR3 is TGCGCCAGCAGCTTGGGAGGGAACAGTGAAGCTTTCTTT. This chain uses TRBV5-1 with TRBJ1-1; no clear D. The CDR3 has 13 amino acids. Germline CDR1 is SGHRS and CDR2 is YFSETQ.